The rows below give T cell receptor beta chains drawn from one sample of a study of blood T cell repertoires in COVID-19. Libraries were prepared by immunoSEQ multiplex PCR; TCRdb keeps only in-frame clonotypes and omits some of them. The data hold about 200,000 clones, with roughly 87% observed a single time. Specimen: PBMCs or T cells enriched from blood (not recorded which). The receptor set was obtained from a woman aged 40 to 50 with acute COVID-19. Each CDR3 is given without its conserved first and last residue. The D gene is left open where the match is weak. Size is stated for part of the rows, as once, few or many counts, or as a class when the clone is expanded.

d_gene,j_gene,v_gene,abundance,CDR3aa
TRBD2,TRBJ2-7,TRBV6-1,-,ASSELEIHRLAGGLSYEQY
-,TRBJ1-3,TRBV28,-,ASSSPQEWTGNTIY
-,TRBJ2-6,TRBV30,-,AWSGGLGLSGANVLT
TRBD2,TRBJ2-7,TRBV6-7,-,ASSYSGTSRISASYEQY
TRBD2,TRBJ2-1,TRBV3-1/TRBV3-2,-,ASSQGNAAGSRPGLAGGNEQF
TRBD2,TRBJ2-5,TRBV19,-,ASSTLAGETQY
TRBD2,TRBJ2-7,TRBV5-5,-,ASSNSWTSGAYEQY
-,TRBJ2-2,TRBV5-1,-,ASSFGSGEAGELF
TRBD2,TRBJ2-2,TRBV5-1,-,ASSSLRSSGSLVGELF
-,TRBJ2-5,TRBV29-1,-,SVEVRWRETQY
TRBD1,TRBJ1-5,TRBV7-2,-,ASSHRTGGLEPQH
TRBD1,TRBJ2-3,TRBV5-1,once,ASHSGTGTDTQY
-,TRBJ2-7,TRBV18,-,ASSPGAGEQY
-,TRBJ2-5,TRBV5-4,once,ASGSSVGETQY
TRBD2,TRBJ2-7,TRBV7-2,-,ASSLASAGGSEQY
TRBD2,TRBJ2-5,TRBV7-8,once,ASSLEGSRGGRETQY
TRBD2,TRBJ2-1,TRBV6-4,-,ASSEQTSGYNEQF
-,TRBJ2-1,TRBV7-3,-,ASSLYVSGVNNEQF
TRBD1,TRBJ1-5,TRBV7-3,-,ASSLVRGQGLSNQPQH
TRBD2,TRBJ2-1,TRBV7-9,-,ASSFGTSGIEQF
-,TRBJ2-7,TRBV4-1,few,ASSQVGREQY
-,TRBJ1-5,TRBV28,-,ASSLYGRGEQNQPQH
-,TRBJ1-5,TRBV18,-,ASSPNRGNQPQH
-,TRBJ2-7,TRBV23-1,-,ASSLTRILGYEQY
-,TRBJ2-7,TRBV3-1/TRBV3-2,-,ASSQAGGWCGTEGWSSYEQY
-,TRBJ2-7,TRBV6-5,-,ASNGAGDNYEQY
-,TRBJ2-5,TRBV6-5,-,ASSYSKGGGETQY
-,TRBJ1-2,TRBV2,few,ASGGQQDSDYT
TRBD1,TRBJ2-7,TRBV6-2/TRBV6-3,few,ASSQDRVDEQY
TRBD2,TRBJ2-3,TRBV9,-,ASSSSGAHPDTQY
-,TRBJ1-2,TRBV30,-,AWSQGRRAYT
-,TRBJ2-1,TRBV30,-,ACTRFSYNEQF
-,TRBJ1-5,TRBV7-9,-,ASSLGSGNVDQPQH
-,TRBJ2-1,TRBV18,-,ASSPSAASAYNEQF
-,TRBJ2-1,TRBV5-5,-,ASSFLPLRQEQF
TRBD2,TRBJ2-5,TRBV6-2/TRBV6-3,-,ASSDLAGAQETQY
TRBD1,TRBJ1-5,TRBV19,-,ASRSLNRGSNQPQH
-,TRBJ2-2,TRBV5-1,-,ASSLDRGNTGELF
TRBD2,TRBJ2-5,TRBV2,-,ASSVRLAGGPPQETQY
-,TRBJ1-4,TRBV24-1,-,ATSDYGQEEKLF
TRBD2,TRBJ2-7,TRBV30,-,AWSGSGIFYEQY
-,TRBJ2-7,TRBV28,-,ASSLFGSPSYEQY